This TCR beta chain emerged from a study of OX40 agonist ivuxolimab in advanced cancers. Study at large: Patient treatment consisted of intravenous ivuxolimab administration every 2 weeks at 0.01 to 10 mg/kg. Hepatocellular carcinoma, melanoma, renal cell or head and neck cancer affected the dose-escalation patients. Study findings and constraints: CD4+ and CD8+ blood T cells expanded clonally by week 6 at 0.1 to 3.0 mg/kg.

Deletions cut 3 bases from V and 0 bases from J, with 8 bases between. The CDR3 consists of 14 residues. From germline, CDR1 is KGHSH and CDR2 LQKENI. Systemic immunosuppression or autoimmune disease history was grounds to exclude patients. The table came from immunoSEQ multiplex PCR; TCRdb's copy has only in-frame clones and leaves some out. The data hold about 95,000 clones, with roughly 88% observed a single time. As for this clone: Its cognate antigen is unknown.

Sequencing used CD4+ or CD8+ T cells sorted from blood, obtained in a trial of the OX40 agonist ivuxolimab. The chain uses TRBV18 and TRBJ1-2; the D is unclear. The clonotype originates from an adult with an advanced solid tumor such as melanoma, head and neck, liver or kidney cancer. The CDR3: CASSPLDPNYGYTF. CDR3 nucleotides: TGTGCCAGCTCACCTCTCGATCCTAACTATGGCTACACCTTC.